This T cell receptor (beta chain) appears in the sequencing data of a study of blood T cell repertoires in COVID-19. Looked up from germline, CDR1 is ENHRY and CDR2 is SYGVKD. CDR3 size: 14 residues. Trimming at V came to 11 bases and at J to 5 bases, leaving 10 bases not matched to a gene. Generated by immunoSEQ multiplex PCR, the TCRdb table keeps only in-frame clones and is missing some. The sample contains 230,000 or so clones, 80% to 90% of which appear only once. V and J are TRBV10-3 and TRBJ2-3; TRBD1 aligns across 10 bases. The TCR comes from a man between 40 and 49 years old with active or convalescent COVID-19. The specimen sequenced was peripheral blood. The CDR3 DNA follows: TGTGCCGTAAGTTTGGGACAGGGGAGAGATACGCAGTATTTT. As protein: CAVSLGQGRDTQYF.